This entry lists 22 T cell receptor beta chains sequenced from one sample in a study of T-cell memory formation after mild COVID-19. A single record per CDR3 protein comes from TCRdb applying MiXCR to the 5' RACE reads. This table has about 190,000 distinct CDR3 sequences, around 30% appearing once. Sequenced sample: PBMCs or a T cell subset sorted from them (not recorded which). Receptors originate from an adult woman who had mild COVID-19 (a few samples of this study predate the infection). Cell type and time point are not known.

This clonotype was detected once. The rearrangement joins TRBV3-1 to TRBJ1-1, with TRBD1 identical over 7 bases. V shed 2 bases, J shed 5 bases, and the junction held 5 bases outside the gene matches. This CDR3 is built from 14 residues. Germline assignment: CDR1 LGHDT and CDR2 YNNKEL (reference sequence). For the CDR3, the DNA is TGTGCCAGCAGCCAATCGACAGGGCGGACTGAAGCTTTCTTT. This gives the protein CASSQSTGRTEAFF.

The chain uses TRBV24-1 and TRBJ1-1; D is uncertain. This CDR3 comprises 14 residues. Germline V gives CDR1 KGHDR, CDR2 SFDVKD. Trimming shortened V by 2 bases and J by 5 bases, and 11 bases separated the two germline ends. The CDR3 reads CATSDSLAGTEAFF. CDR3 sequence (DNA): TGTGCCACCAGTGATTCCCTAGCGGGTACTGAAGCTTTCTTT.

V gene TRBV27 combines with J gene TRBJ1-2, with no clear D. CDR3 size: 13 residues. V lost 4 bases, J lost 8 bases, and 14 bases lay in between. Germline V gene lookup returns CDR1 MNHEY and CDR2 SMNVEV (reference sequence). CDR3 amino acids: CASSSPGRRGYTF. For the CDR3, the DNA is TGTGCCAGCAGTTCTCCAGGCCGGAGGGGCTACACCTTC.

The V gene is TRBV12-3 or TRBV12-4, the J gene TRBJ2-7; possibly TRBD2 for D (5 bases). Trimming shortened V by 6 bases and J by 2 bases, and 14 bases separated the two germline ends. The CDR3 totals 14 residues. CDR3 sequence reads: CASRNGLGAYEQYF. In DNA, the CDR3 is TGTGCCAGCAGGAATGGACTGGGTGCCTACGAGCAGTACTTC.

The chain couples TRBV29-1 to TRBJ2-1; tentatively, D is TRBD1 (6 bases). CDR1 is SQVTM and CDR2 is ANQGSEA in the germline V gene. Deletions cut 3 bases from V and 4 bases from J, with 13 bases between. This CDR3 contains 14 residues. CDR3: CSVEGAKGYNEQFF. The CDR3 nucleotides are TGCAGCGTTGAGGGGGCTAAGGGGTACAATGAGCAGTTCTTC.

This clonotype has only a few counts. The chain uses TRBV10-3 and TRBJ2-3; D is possibly TRBD2 (7 bases). Trimming cost V 3 bases and J 4 bases, with 14 bases left between them. CDR1 is ENHRY, CDR2 SYGVKD, per germline. CDR3 size: 15 residues. In DNA, the CDR3 is TGTGCCATCAGTGAAGGGGGGGCCACCGCAGATACGCAGTATTTT. Translated, it gives CAISEGGATADTQYF.

Only a few counts were recorded for this clonotype. The chain has TRBV20-1 and TRBJ2-5; a possible D gene is TRBD1 (5 bases). The CDR3 is 14 amino acids. From germline, CDR1 is DFQATT and CDR2 SNEGSKA (reference sequence). V lost 3 bases to trimming and J lost 2 bases, with 13 bases between them. The CDR3 is CSASTQGMQETQYF. The CDR3 region has the DNA TGCAGTGCTAGTACTCAGGGTATGCAAGAGACCCAGTACTTC.

The CDR3 coding sequence is TGTGCCAGCAGCACCGGGACTAGCGGGGGCCTGGAGACCCAGTACTTC. It yields the protein CASSTGTSGGLETQYF. The V gene is TRBV7-8, the J gene TRBJ2-5; TRBD2 matches at 14 bases. Germline CDR1 SGHVS, CDR2 FQNEAQ. The CDR3 is made up of 16 amino acids. J lost 5 bases, V lost 5 bases, and 7 bases had no gene match. The entire variable domain, with the rest obtained from reference TRBV7-8 and TRBJ2-5, is as follows: GAGVSQSPRYKVAKRGQDVALRCDPISGHVSLFWYQQALGQGPEFLTYFQNEAQLDKSGLPSDRFFAERPEGSVSTLKIQRTQQEDSAVYLCASSTGTSGGLETQYFGPGTRLLVL.

This clonotype occurred many times. This sequence joins TRBV27 and TRBJ2-2; 11 nucleotides match TRBD2. Trimming at V came to 6 bases and at J to 7 bases, leaving 4 bases not matched to a gene. CDR1 is MNHEY, CDR2 SMNVEV, per germline (reference sequence). This CDR3 has 14 amino acids. Here the CDR3 reads CASRLAGADGELFF. CDR3 DNA: TGTGCCAGCAGACTAGCGGGAGCGGACGGGGAGCTGTTTTTT.

The genes are TRBV6-5 and TRBJ2-7; D is possibly TRBD1 (6 bases). Trimming left V 2 bases short and J 6 bases short, with 17 bases between. CDR1 and CDR2 from the germline V gene are MNHEY and SVGAGI. This CDR3 has 15 amino acids. CDR3: CASSYRQGSYSEQYF. CDR3 sequence (DNA): TGTGCCAGCAGTTACCGGCAGGGGAGTTATAGCGAGCAGTACTTC.

CDR3 coding DNA: TGCGCCAGCAGCTTGGACGGGGGGCGAATGGACTATGGCTACACCTTC. As protein: CASSLDGGRMDYGYTF. The chain employs TRBV5-1 and TRBJ1-2; D possibly corresponds to TRBD1 (6 bases). Trimming stripped 0 bases from V and 3 bases from J, with 15 bases between. The V gene's germline CDR1 is SGHRS and CDR2 YFSETQ. The CDR3 length is 16 residues.

The chain combines TRBV7-9 with TRBJ1-3; 9 bases align to TRBD1. V shed 6 bases, J shed 1 base, and the junction held 4 bases outside the gene matches. The length of the CDR3 is 15 residues. Germline assignment: CDR1 SEHNR and CDR2 FQNEAQ (reference sequence). The CDR3 bases are TGTGCCAGCAGGACAGGGGGTGGATCTGGAAACACCATATATTTT. Its protein product is CASRTGGGSGNTIYF.

This chain links TRBV5-1 with TRBJ2-1; 7 bases align to TRBD2. The CDR3 loop spans 16 amino acids. Germline CDR1 and CDR2: SGHRS and YFSETQ. Trimming removed 1 base from V and 4 bases from J; junction bases left unmatched: 8. The CDR3 DNA follows: TGCGCCAGCAGCTTGATGACTAGCCCCGGATACAATGAGCAGTTCTTC. Protein sequence: CASSLMTSPGYNEQFF.

Only a few counts were recorded for this clonotype. The chain has TRBV29-1 and TRBJ1-2, with TRBD1 identical over 7 bases. CDR1 and CDR2 from the germline V gene are SQVTM and ANQGSEA. The length of the CDR3 is 14 residues. V lost 7 bases, J lost 4 bases, and 12 bases stayed unmatched. CDR3 amino acids: CSGITGEGGYGYTF. In nucleotides, the CDR3 is TGCAGCGGTATAACAGGGGAAGGAGGCTATGGCTACACCTTC. Full variable domain (rest looked up from reference TRBV29-1 and TRBJ1-2): SAVISQKPSRDICQRGTSLTIQCQVDSQVTMMFWYRQQPGQSLTLIATANQGSEATYESGFVIDKFPISRPNLTFSTLTVSNMSPEDSSIYLCSGITGEGGYGYTFGSGTRLTVV.

In regard to this clonotype: A junction boundary mismatches the germline segment, possibly from a read error. The V call is TRBV25-1, the J call TRBJ1-4; weak D call: TRBD1 (5 bases). CDR3 length equals 18 residues. In germline, CDR1 is MGHDK, CDR2 SYGVNS. The DNA for the CDR3 is TGTGCCAGCACCCCACCGGTGGGGGGATTTGCAACTACTGAAAAACTGTTTTTT. Translated, it gives CASTPPVGGFATTEKLFF.

This sequence joins TRBV12-5 and TRBJ2-1, with TRBD2 matching over 8 bases. This CDR3 is built from 16 residues. The germline gives CDR1 LGHNT, CDR2 FRNRAP. V shed 5 bases, J shed 5 bases, and the junction held 11 bases outside the gene matches. CDR3 loop: CASGIQSGGLNNEQFF. DNA for the CDR3: TGTGCTAGTGGTATCCAATCGGGGGGGCTTAACAATGAGCAGTTCTTC. Based on the CDR3 plus reference TRBV12-5 and TRBJ2-1, the full variable domain is DARVTQTPRHKVTEMGQEVTMRCQPILGHNTVFWYRQTMMQGLELLAYFRNRAPLDDSGMPKDRFSAEMPDATLATLKIQPSEPRDSAVYFCASGIQSGGLNNEQFFGPGTRLTVL.

In its sample, this clonotype was seen a few times. The chain combines TRBV7-9 with TRBJ2-1; D gene unclear. Trimming left V 8 bases short and J 1 base short, with 12 bases between. Germline values: CDR1 SEHNR, CDR2 FQNEAQ (reference sequence). There are 14 residues in the CDR3. This CDR3 reads CASARMESYNEQFF. The DNA for the CDR3 is TGTGCCAGCGCTCGCATGGAATCCTACAATGAGCAGTTCTTC. Full variable domain (outside the CDR3, taken from reference TRBV7-9 and TRBJ2-1): DTGVSQNPRHKITKRGQNVTFRCDPISEHNRLYWYRQTLGQGPEFLTYFQNEAQLEKSRLLSDRFSAERPKGSFSTLEIQRTEQGDSAMYLCASARMESYNEQFFGPGTRLTVL.

This clonotype came up a few times. V usage is TRBV12-3 or TRBV12-4 and J usage is TRBJ1-1; D gene unclear. This CDR3 has 14 residues. Trimming took 2 bases from V and 4 from J, leaving 11 bases between them. CDR3 region: CASSLRRAGTEAFF. CDR3 nucleotide sequence: TGTGCCAGCAGTTTAAGGAGGGCGGGCACTGAAGCTTTCTTT.

This clonotype came up a few times. This rearrangement joins TRBV9 to TRBJ2-7; a possible D gene is TRBD2 (5 bases). Trimming removed 0 bases at V and 4 bases at J, with 23 bases between. The CDR3 is made up of 18 amino acids. The germline V gene encodes CDR1 SGDLS and CDR2 YYNGEE. The DNA for the CDR3 is TGTGCCAGCAGCGTAGCTACGGGAACAACGGGGTTTTTGTACGAGCAGTACTTC. It translates to CASSVATGTTGFLYEQYF.

This clonotype was counted between two and nine times. V usage is TRBV27 and J usage is TRBJ1-5, with 7 nucleotides matching TRBD1. The CDR3 loop spans 16 amino acids. V shed 6 bases and J 4 bases; nucleotides not matched to a gene: 12. Germline loops: CDR1 MNHEY, CDR2 SMNVEV (reference sequence). This CDR3 is CASRPAYRGKNQPQHF. In DNA form, the CDR3 reads TGTGCCAGCAGGCCCGCATACAGGGGAAAGAATCAGCCCCAGCATTTT.

This clonotype was recorded many times. The rearrangement joins TRBV7-9 to TRBJ2-7; TRBD1 is a possible D gene (6 bases). Germline V gene data show CDR1 as SEHNR and CDR2 as FQNEAQ (reference sequence). V was pared by 6 bases and J by 3 bases, with 18 bases between. This CDR3 comprises 15 residues. The CDR3 sequence is CASRPVGGHGYEQYF. CDR3 in DNA: TGTGCCAGCAGGCCAGTAGGGGGACACGGCTACGAGCAGTACTTC.

This clonotype was counted only a few times. The chain combines TRBV27 with TRBJ1-1, with 10 bases matching TRBD1. V lost 5 bases and J lost 5; bases outside the gene matches: 14. This CDR3 contains 17 residues. The germline V gene has CDR1 MNHEY and CDR2 SMNVEV (reference sequence). The CDR3: CASSATGGSLLVTEAFF. Here the CDR3 DNA reads TGTGCCAGCAGTGCGACAGGGGGCTCCCTCTTGGTTACTGAAGCTTTCTTT.